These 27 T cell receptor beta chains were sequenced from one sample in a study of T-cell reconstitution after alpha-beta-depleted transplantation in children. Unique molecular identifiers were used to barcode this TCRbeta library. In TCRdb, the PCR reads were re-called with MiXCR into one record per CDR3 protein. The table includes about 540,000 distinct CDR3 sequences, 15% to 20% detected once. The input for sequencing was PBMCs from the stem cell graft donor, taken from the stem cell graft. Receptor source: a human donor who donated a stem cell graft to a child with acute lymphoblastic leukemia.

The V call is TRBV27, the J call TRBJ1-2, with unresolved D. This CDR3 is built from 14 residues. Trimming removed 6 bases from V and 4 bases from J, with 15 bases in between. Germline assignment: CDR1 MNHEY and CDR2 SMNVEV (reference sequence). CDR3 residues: CASRRETPGYGYTF. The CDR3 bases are TGTGCCAGCAGGCGGGAAACCCCAGGCTATGGCTACACCTTC.

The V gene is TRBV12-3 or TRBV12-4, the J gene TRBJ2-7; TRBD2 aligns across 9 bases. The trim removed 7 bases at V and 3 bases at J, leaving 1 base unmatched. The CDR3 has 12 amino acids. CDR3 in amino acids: CASKTSGYEQYF. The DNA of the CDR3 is TGTGCCAGCAAGACTAGCGGCTACGAGCAGTACTTC.

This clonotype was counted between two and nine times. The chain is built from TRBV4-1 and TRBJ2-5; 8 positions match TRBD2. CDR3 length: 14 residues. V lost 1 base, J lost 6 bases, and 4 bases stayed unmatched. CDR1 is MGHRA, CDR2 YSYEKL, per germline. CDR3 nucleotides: TGCGCCAGCAGCCAAGCCGGGGGGGATAAGACCCAGTACTTC. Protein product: CASSQAGGDKTQYF.

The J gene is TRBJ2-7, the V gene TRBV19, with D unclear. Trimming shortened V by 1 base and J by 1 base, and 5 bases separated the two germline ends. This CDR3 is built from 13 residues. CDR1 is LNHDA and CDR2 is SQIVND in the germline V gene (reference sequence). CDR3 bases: TGTGCCAGTAGTATAGCAGAATCCTACGAGCAGTACTTC. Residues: CASSIAESYEQYF.

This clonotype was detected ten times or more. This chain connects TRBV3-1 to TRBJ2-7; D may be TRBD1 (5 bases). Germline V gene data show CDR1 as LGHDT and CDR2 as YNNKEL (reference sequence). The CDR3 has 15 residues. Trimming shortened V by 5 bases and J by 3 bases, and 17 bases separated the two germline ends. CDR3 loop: CASSRDQGWGYEQYF. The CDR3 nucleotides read TGTGCCAGCAGCAGAGATCAGGGTTGGGGCTACGAGCAGTACTTC.

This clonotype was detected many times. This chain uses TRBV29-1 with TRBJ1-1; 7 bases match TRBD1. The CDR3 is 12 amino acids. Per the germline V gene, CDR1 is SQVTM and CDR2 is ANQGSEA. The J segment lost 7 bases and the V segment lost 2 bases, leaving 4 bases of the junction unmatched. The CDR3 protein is CSVEKTGFEAFF. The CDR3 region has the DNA TGCAGCGTTGAAAAGACAGGGTTTGAAGCTTTCTTT.

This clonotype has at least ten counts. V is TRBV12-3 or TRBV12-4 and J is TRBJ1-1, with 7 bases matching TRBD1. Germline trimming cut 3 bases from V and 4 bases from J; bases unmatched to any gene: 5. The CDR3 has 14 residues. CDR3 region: CASSLQGELTEAFF. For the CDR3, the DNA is TGTGCCAGCAGTTTGCAGGGGGAACTCACTGAAGCTTTCTTT.

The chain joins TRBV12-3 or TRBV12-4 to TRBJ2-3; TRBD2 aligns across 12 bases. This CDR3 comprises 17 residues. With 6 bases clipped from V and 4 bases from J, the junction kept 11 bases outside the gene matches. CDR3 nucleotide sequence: TGTGCCAGCAGCGAGAGTCGACTAGCGGGAGACCCAGATACGCAGTATTTT. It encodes CASSESRLAGDPDTQYF.

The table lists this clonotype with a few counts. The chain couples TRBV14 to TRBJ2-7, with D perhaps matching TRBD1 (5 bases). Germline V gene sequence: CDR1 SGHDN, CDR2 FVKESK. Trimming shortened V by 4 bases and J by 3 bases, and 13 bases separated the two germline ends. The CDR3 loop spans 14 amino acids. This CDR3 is CASSLGVGLYEQYF. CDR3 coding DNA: TGTGCCAGCAGCCTAGGAGTGGGGCTCTACGAGCAGTACTTC.

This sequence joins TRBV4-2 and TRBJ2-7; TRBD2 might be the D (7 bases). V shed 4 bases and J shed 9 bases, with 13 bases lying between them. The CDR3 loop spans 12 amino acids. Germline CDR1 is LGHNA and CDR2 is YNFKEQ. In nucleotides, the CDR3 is TGTGCCAGCAGCCCCGGGGGGCTTGGGCAGTACTTC. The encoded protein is CASSPGGLGQYF.

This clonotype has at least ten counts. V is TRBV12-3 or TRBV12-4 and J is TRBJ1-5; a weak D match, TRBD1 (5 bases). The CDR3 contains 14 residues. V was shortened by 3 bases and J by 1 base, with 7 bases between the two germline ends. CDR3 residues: CASSFGDSNQPQHF. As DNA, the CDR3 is TGTGCCAGCAGTTTCGGGGACAGCAATCAGCCCCAGCATTTT.

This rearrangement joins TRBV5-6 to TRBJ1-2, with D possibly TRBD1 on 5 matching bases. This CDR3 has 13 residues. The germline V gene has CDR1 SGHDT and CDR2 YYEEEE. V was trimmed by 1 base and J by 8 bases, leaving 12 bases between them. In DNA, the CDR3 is TGTGCCAGCAGCTTGTATGGGGGAAACGGCTACACCTTC. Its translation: CASSLYGGNGYTF. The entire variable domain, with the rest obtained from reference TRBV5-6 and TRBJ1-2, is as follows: DAGVTQSPTHLIKTRGQQVTLRCSPKSGHDTVSWYQQALGQGPQFIFQYYEEEERQRGNFPDRFSGHQFPNYSSELNVNALLLGDSALYLCASSLYGGNGYTFGSGTRLTVV.

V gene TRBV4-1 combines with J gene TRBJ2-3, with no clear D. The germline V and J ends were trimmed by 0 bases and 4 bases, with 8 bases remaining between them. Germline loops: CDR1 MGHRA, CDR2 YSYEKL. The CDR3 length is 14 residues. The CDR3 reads CASSQDVLADTQYF. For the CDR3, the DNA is TGCGCCAGCAGCCAAGATGTTCTAGCAGATACGCAGTATTTT.

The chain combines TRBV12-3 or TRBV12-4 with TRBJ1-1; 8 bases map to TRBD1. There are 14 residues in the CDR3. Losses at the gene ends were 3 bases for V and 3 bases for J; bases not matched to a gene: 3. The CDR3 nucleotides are TGTGCCAGCAGTTTGGACAGGGCGCACACTGAAGCTTTCTTT. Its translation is CASSLDRAHTEAFF.

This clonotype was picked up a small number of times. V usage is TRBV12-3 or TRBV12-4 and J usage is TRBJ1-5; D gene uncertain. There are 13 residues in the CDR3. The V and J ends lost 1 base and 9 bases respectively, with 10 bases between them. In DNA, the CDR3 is TGTGCCAGCAGTTTAGACAGAAGTCGGCCCCAGCATTTT. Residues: CASSLDRSRPQHF.

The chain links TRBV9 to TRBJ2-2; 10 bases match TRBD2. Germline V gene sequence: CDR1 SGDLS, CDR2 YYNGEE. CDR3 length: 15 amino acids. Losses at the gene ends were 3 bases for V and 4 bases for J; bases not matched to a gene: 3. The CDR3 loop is CASSAGTSVTGELFF. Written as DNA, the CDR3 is TGTGCCAGCAGCGCCGGGACTAGCGTCACCGGGGAGCTGTTTTTT.

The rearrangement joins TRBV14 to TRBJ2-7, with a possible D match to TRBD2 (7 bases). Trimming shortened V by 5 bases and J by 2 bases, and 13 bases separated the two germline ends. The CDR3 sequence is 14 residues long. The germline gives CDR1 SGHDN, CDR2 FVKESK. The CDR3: CASSRSGGPYEQYF. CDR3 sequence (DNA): TGTGCCAGCAGCAGGTCCGGGGGGCCCTACGAGCAGTACTTC. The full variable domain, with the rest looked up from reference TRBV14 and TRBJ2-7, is EAGVTQFPSHSVIEKGQTVTLRCDPISGHDNLYWYRRVMGKEIKFLLHFVKESKQDESGMPNNRFLAERTGGTYSTLKVQPAELEDSGVYFCASSRSGGPYEQYFGPGTRLTVT.

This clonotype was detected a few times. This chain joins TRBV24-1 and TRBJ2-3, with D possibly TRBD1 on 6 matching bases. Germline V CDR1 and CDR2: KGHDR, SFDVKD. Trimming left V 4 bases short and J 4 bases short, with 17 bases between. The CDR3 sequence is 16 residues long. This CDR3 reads CATSEGDTFGADTQYF. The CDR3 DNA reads TGTGCCACCAGTGAAGGGGACACCTTTGGCGCAGATACGCAGTATTTT.

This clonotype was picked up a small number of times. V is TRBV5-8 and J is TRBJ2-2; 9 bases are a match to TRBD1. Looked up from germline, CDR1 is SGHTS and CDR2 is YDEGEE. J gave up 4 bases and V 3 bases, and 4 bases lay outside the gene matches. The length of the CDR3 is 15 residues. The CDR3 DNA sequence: TGTGCCAGCAGCTCCGGACAGGGGTCCACCGGGGAGCTGTTTTTT. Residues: CASSSGQGSTGELFF. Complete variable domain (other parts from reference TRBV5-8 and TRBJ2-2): EAGVTQSPTHLIKTRGQQATLRCSPISGHTSVYWYQQALGLGLQFLLWYDEGEERNRGNFPPRFSGRQFPNYSSELNVNALELEDSALYLCASSSGQGSTGELFFGEGSRLTVL.

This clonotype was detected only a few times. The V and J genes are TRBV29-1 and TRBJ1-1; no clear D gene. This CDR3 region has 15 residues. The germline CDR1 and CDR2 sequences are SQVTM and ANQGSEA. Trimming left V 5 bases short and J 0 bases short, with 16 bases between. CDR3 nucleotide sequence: TGCAGCGTTTTGCGACACGCGCGATTGAACACTGAAGCTTTCTTT. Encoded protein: CSVLRHARLNTEAFF.

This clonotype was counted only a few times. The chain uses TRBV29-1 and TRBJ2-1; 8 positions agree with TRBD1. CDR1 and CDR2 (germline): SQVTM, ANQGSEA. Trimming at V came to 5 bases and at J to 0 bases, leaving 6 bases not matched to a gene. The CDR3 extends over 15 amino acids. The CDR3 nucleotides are TGCAGCGTTTACAGGGGGAGCGGCTCCTACAATGAGCAGTTCTTC. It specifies CSVYRGSGSYNEQFF.

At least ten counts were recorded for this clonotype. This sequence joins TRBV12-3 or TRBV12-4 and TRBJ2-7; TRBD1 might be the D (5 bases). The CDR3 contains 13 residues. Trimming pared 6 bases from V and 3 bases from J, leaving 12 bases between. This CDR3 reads CASSNSDSYEQYF. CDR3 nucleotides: TGTGCCAGCAGCAATAGTGACAGCTACGAGCAGTACTTC.

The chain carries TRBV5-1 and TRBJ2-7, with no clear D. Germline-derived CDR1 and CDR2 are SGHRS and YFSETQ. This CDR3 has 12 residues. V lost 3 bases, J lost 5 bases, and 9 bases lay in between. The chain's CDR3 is CASSSFLDEQYF. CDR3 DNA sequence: TGCGCCAGCAGCTCGTTCCTCGACGAGCAGTACTTC. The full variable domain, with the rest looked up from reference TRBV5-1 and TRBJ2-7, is KAGVTQTPRYLIKTRGQQVTLSCSPISGHRSVSWYQQTPGQGLQFLFEYFSETQRNKGNFPGRFSGRQFSNSRSEMNVSTLELGDSALYLCASSSFLDEQYFGPGTRLTVT.

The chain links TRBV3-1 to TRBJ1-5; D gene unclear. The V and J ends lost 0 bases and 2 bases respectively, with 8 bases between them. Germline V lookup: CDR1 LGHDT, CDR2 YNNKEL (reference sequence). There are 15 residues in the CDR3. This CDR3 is CASSQDSGGNQPQHF. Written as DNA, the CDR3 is TGTGCCAGCAGCCAAGATAGCGGGGGCAATCAGCCCCAGCATTTT.

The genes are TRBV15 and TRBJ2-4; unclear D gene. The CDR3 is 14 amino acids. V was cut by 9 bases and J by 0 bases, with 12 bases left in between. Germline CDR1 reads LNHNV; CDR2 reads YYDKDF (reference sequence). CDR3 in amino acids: CATQSFGAKNIQYF. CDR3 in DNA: TGTGCCACGCAGTCCTTTGGAGCCAAAAACATTCAGTACTTC.

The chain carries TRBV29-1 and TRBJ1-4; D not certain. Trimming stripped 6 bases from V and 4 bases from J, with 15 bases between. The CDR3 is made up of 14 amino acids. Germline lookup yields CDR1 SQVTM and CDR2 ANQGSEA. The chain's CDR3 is CSVAKDGVNEKLFF. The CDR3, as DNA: TGCAGCGTCGCAAAGGACGGTGTTAATGAAAAACTGTTTTTT.

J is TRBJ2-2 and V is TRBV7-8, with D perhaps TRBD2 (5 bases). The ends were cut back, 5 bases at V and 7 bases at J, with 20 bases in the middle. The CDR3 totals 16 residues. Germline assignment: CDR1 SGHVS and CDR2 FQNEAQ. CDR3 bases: TGTGCCAGCAGCCCGACCCCTAGCTCACCAAGCGGGGAGCTGTTTTTT. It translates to CASSPTPSSPSGELFF.